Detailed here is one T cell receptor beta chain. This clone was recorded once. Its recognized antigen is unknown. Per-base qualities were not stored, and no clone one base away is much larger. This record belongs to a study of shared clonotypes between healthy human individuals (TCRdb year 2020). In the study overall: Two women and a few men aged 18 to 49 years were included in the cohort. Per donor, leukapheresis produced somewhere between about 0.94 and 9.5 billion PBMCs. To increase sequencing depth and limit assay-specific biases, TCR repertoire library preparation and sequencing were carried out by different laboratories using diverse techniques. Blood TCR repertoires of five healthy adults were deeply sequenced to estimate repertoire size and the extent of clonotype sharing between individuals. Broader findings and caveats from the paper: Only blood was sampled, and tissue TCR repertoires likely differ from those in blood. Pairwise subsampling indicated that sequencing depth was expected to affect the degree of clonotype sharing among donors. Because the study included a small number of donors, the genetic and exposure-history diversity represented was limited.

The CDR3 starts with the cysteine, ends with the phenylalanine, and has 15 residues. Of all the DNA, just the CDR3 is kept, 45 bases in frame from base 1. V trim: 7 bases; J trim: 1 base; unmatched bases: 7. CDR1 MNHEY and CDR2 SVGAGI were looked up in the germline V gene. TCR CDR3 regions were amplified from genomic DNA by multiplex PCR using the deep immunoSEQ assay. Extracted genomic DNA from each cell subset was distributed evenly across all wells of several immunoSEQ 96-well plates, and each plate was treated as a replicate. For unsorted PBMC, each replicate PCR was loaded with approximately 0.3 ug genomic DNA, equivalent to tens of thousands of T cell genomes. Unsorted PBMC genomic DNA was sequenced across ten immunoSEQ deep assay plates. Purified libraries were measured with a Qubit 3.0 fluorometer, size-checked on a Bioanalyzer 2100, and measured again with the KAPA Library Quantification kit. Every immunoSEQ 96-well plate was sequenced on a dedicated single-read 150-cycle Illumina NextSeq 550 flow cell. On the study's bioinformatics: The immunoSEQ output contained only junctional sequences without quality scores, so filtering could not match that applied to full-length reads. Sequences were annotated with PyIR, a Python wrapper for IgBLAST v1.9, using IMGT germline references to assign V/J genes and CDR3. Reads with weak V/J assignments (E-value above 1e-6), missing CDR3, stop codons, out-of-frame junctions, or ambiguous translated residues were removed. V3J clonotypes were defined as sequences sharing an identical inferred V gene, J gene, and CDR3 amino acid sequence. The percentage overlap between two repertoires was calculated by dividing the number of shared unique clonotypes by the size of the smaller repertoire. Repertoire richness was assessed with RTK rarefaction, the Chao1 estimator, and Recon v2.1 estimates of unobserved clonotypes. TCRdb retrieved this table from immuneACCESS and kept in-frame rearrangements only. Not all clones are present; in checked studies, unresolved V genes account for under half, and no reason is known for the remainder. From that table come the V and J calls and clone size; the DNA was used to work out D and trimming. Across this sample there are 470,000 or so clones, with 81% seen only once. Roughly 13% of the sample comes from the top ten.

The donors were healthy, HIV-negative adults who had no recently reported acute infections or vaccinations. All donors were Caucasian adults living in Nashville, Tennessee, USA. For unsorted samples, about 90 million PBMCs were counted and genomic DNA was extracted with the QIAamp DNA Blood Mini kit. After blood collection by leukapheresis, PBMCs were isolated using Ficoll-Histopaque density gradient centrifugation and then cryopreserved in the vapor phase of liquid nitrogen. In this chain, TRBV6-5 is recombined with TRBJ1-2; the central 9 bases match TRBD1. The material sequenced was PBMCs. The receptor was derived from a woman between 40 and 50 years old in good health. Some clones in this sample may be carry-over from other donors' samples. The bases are TGTGCCAGCAAAAAACAGGGGGCGAATAACTATGGCTACACCTTC. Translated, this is CASKKQGANNYGYTF.